This TCR beta chain was found in a study of Tregs in tolerant kidney transplant recipients. The study's findings and limits: Few patients were studied, so findings need validation in larger groups. Expanding Tregs on activated donor B cells appeared to best identify donor-specific TCRbeta clones.

Sequenced by immunoSEQ multiplex PCR; TCRdb stores in-frame clones only, minus some. Found here are 110,000 or so clones, roughly nine tenths of them singletons; the top ten hold roughly 0.61%. Details on this clone: Antigen: not known.

The germline V gene encodes CDR1 SEHNR and CDR2 FQNEAQ (reference sequence). V lost 0 bases, J lost 0 bases, and 8 bases lay in between. This CDR3 is built from 15 residues. Thawed PBMCs were FACS-sorted into unstimulated CD4+CD25+CD127- regulatory T cells, CD4+CD25- non-regulatory cells, CD4 and CD8 cells. The J gene is TRBJ2-5, the V gene TRBV7-9; weak D call: TRBD1 (6 bases). This TCR was recovered from a human donor in good health. The sequenced sample consisted of CD4+ T cells from blood. CDR3 residues: CASSLAGTHQETQYF. The CDR3 DNA reads as TGTGCCAGCAGCTTAGCAGGGACACACCAAGAGACCCAGTACTTC.